This T cell receptor beta chain was identified during a study of T-cell reconstitution after alpha-beta-depleted transplantation in children. The table lists this clonotype with many counts. Molecular barcoding with unique molecular identifiers was used for the TCRbeta library. From the PCR reads, TCRdb called clonotypes with MiXCR, one entry per CDR3 protein. The top ten hold 0.8% to 1.1% of the sample, which has around 680,000 distinct CDR3 sequences, 16% seen once. There are 13 residues in the CDR3. V lost 3 bases and J lost 1, with 7 bases in between. The germline CDR1 and CDR2 sequences are SQVTM and ANQGSEA.

The rearrangement uses TRBV29-1 and TRBJ2-1, with unresolved D. The source material was PBMCs from the stem cell graft donor, sampled from the stem cell graft. This TCR was sampled from a human donor who donated a stem cell graft to a child with acute myeloid leukemia. CDR3 bases: TGCAGCGTTGAGCGAGTATCCTACAATGAGCAGTTCTTC. It encodes CSVERVSYNEQFF.